The present TCR beta chain was sequenced within a study of Tregs in tolerant kidney transplant recipients. Points on this clone: Its antigen remains unidentified.

Related graft donors supplied nonmyeloablative bone marrow transplants, and mixed chimerism was transient. CDR1 and CDR2 from the germline V gene are SGHNT and YENEEA. The length of the CDR3 is 13 residues. Between the trimmed V and J ends, which lost 1 base and 6 bases, there was a span of 9 bases. Study outcomes and limitations: Biological reproducibility was not directly addressed, but technical replication error appeared minimal.

Repertoires were generated with immunoSEQ multiplex PCR, while TCRdb's copy carries only in-frame clones and drops some. The data contain about 64,000 clones, around 87% of them seen just once; the ten biggest clones take up approximately 3.9%. The chain recombines TRBV11-3 with TRBJ1-1; D possibly corresponds to TRBD1 (5 bases). Specimen: CD4+ T cells from blood (PBMCs), collected 6 months after the transplant. The sequence came from a human patient who received a combined kidney and bone marrow transplant. Some of these T cells may belong to the graft donor. The CDR3 DNA is TGTGCCAGCAGCTTAGTAGGACAATCTGAAGCTTTCTTT. Translating it yields CASSLVGQSEAFF.